Listed below are T cell receptor beta chains from one sample, sequenced in a study of OX40 agonist ivuxolimab in advanced cancers. Profiled with immunoSEQ multiplex PCR; TCRdb holds only in-frame clones, not every one. The table records roughly 70,000 clones, about four fifths of them present only once. The specimen was CD4+ or CD8+ T cells sorted from blood, collected in a trial of the OX40 agonist ivuxolimab. The receptors derive from an adult with an advanced solid tumor such as melanoma, head and neck, liver or kidney cancer. Each CDR3 is given with its conserved first and last residue. A D gene is named only where the DNA matches it firmly. Expanded clones get a size class; other rows say once, few or many, or leave the size out.

abundance | j_gene | v_gene | d_gene | CDR3aa | CDR3nt
few | TRBJ1-1 | TRBV10-3 | - | CATGGKGTEAFF | TGTGCCACCGGGGGTAAAGGCACTGAAGCTTTCTTT
- | TRBJ1-5 | TRBV10-3 | TRBD1 | CASSSGGGQPQHF | TGTGCCAGCAGCTCAGGGGGCGGTCAGCCCCAGCATTTT
- | TRBJ1-2 | TRBV2 | TRBD1 | CASSGGQVGSGYTF | TGTGCCAGCAGCGGGGGACAGGTCGGCTCTGGCTACACCTTC
- | TRBJ2-6 | TRBV30 | TRBD2 | CAWRRTSGRSGNSGANVLTF | TGTGCCTGGAGACGGACTAGCGGGAGGTCGGGGAACTCTGGGGCCAACGTCCTGACTTTC
- | TRBJ1-5 | TRBV4-1 | - | CASSQDGNSNQPQHF | TGCGCCAGCAGCCAAGACGGTAATAGCAATCAGCCCCAGCATTTT
once | TRBJ2-6 | TRBV29-1 | - | CSVVTGAGANVLTF | TGCAGCGTGGTCACCGGGGCTGGGGCCAACGTCCTGACTTTC
once | TRBJ1-4 | TRBV23-1 | TRBD1 | CASSWDRGEKLFF | TGCGCCAGCAGTTGGGACAGGGGTGAAAAACTGTTTTTT
- | TRBJ2-4 | TRBV2 | - | CASSGPTVAKNIQYF | TGTGCCAGCAGTGGGCCAACGGTAGCCAAAAACATTCAGTACTTC
- | TRBJ2-7 | TRBV5-1 | - | CASSPTGDEQYF | TGCGCCAGCAGCCCGACAGGAGATGAGCAGTACTTC
few | TRBJ2-1 | TRBV4-3 | TRBD2 | CASSLGLAGLNEQFF | TGCGCCAGCAGCCTAGGACTAGCGGGATTGAATGAGCAGTTCTTC
- | TRBJ2-1 | TRBV29-1 | TRBD2 | CSVPGLAGGFANNEQFF | TGCAGCGTGCCGGGACTAGCGGGAGGGTTTGCGAACAATGAGCAGTTCTTC
once | TRBJ1-2 | TRBV18 | - | CASSPRDVHYGYTF | TGTGCCAGCTCACCCAGGGACGTCCACTATGGCTACACCTTC
- | TRBJ1-3 | TRBV7-3 | - | CASSSPDSGNTIYF | TGTGCCAGCAGCTCCCCAGACTCTGGAAACACCATATATTTT
few | TRBJ2-3 | TRBV5-6 | TRBD2 | CASSSVGLAGGDPDTQYF | TGTGCCAGCAGCTCGGTGGGACTAGCGGGAGGCGACCCAGATACGCAGTATTTT
- | TRBJ1-1 | TRBV5-5 | TRBD1 | CASSRTGVGDTEAFF | TGTGCCAGCAGTCGTACAGGGGTAGGGGACACTGAAGCTTTCTTT
- | TRBJ1-2 | TRBV5-3 | TRBD1 | CARSRTGRNYGYTF | TGTGCCAGAAGCCGGACAGGGAGGAACTATGGCTACACCTTC
- | TRBJ2-7 | TRBV21-1 | - | CASSIPPMRKNYEQYF | TGTGCCAGCAGCATTCCCCCCATGAGAAAAAACTACGAGCAGTACTTC
- | TRBJ2-4 | TRBV5-1 | - | CASSSRGPQNIQYF | TGCGCCAGCAGCTCGAGGGGCCCTCAAAACATTCAGTACTTC
- | TRBJ2-7 | TRBV7-9 | - | CASSSDYREQYF | TGTGCCAGCAGCTCGGACTACCGCGAGCAGTACTTC